The 28 T cell receptor beta chains reported below all come from one sample, sequenced in a study of vaccination effects on CD4 cells after COVID-19. Their antigens are not known. After expansion with viral peptide pools in the ViraFEST assay, antigen-specific CD4+ T cells were sequenced. Culture proceeded for 10 days, and CD4+ T cells were then isolated. A PCR test confirmed that the person had SARS-CoV-2 infection between March and December 2020. Produced via immunoSEQ multiplex PCR; TCRdb's table is partial and in-frame only. The profile covers roughly 27,000 clones, with approximately 80% appearing a single time and 15% to 20% taken by the ten largest. This specimen consisted of CD4+ T cells from PBMCs cultured with HCoV-NL63 spike peptides, obtained before COVID-19 vaccination. Source of these receptors: a human donor who had a prior SARS-CoV-2 infection.

This clone was seen a single time. J is TRBJ1-4 and V is TRBV5-4, with D possibly TRBD1 on 5 matching bases. This CDR3 has 14 residues. Germline V lookup: CDR1 SGHNT, CDR2 YYREEE (reference sequence). V was trimmed by 2 bases and J by 8 bases, leaving 13 bases between them. The CDR3 DNA reads TGTGCCAGCAGCTTTGAAGTAGACAGCGAAAAACTGTTTTTT. Translated, it gives CASSFEVDSEKLFF.

The rearrangement uses TRBV2 and TRBJ2-6; D ambiguous. From germline, CDR1 is SNHLY and CDR2 FYNNEI. CDR3 size: 14 residues. V dropped 3 bases and J dropped 0 bases, with 3 bases sitting between them. The DNA of the CDR3 is TGTGCCAGCAGTGATGACTCTGGGGCCAACGTCCTGACTTTC. It translates to CASSDDSGANVLTF.

The chain is built from TRBV27 and TRBJ2-7; D uncertain. With 3 bases removed from V and 3 bases from J, the gap between germline ends came to 9 bases. Germline-derived CDR1 and CDR2 are MNHEY and SMNVEV (reference sequence). The CDR3 has 13 residues. The CDR3 reads CASSLYLGYEQYF. CDR3 nucleotides: TGTGCCAGCAGTTTGTATCTGGGCTACGAGCAGTACTTC.

This rearrangement joins TRBV7-6 to TRBJ1-1, with a weak D call TRBD1 (5 bases). Trimming removed 5 bases at V and 4 bases at J, with 17 bases between. Looked up from germline, CDR1 is SGHVS and CDR2 is FNYEAQ. This CDR3 has 15 residues. CDR3 loop: CASSPGANKFTEAFF. CDR3 DNA: TGTGCCAGCAGCCCCGGGGCAAATAAGTTCACTGAAGCTTTCTTT.

The chain joins TRBV4-3 to TRBJ2-5, with 10 bases fitting TRBD2. In germline, CDR1 is LGHNA, CDR2 YSLEER. This CDR3 region has 16 residues. The V gene end was trimmed by 0 bases and the J gene end by 3 bases; junction bases not matched to a gene: 4. CDR3 residues: CASSQDWLAGEETQYF. The CDR3 bases are TGCGCCAGCAGCCAAGATTGGCTAGCGGGAGAAGAGACCCAGTACTTC.

The V and J genes are TRBV5-4 and TRBJ2-3; 13 nucleotides line up with TRBD2. V lost 4 bases to trimming and J lost 3 bases; unmatched junction nucleotides: 2. CDR3 length: 15 amino acids. The germline V gene encodes CDR1 SGHNT and CDR2 YYREEE (reference sequence). CDR3 protein: CASSQGLAGTDTQYF. The CDR3 DNA reads as TGTGCCAGCAGCCAGGGACTAGCGGGAACAGATACGCAGTATTTT.

The chain links TRBV10-3 to TRBJ1-1, with 9 nucleotides matching TRBD1. Germline CDR1 reads ENHRY; CDR2 reads SYGVKD. V was pared by 5 bases and J by 8 bases, with 6 bases of the junction left unmatched. This CDR3 comprises 13 residues. The CDR3 region is CAISTYRGREAFF. The DNA for the CDR3 is TGTGCCATCAGTACATACAGGGGGCGCGAAGCTTTCTTT.

The chain uses TRBV7-9 and TRBJ1-6; a weak D match, TRBD1 (6 bases). This CDR3 contains 14 residues. Germline V gene data show CDR1 as SEHNR and CDR2 as FQNEAQ (reference sequence). With 4 bases removed from V and 4 bases from J, the gap between germline ends came to 8 bases. This CDR3 reads CASSSGQYNSPLHF. DNA of the CDR3: TGTGCCAGCAGCTCAGGACAGTATAATTCACCCCTCCACTTT.

The rearrangement uses TRBV5-1 and TRBJ2-2; D is perhaps TRBD1 (6 bases). The ends were cut back, 10 bases at V and 3 bases at J, with 16 bases in the middle. The CDR3 has 14 residues. The germline V gene has CDR1 SGHRS and CDR2 YFSETQ. DNA of the CDR3: TGCGCCTGCAACCGGGACACCTACACCGGGGAGCTGTTTTTT. Protein sequence: CACNRDTYTGELFF.

The V and J genes are TRBV3-1 (or the pseudogene TRBV3-2) and TRBJ1-3; D ambiguous. CDR1 and CDR2 from the germline V gene are LGHDT and YNNKEL (reference sequence). V lost 5 bases to trimming and J lost 3 bases, with 5 bases between them. This CDR3 is built from 12 residues. The CDR3 region is CASSYHGNTIYF. CDR3 nucleotides: TGTGCCAGCAGCTATCATGGAAACACCATATATTTT.

The chain is built from TRBV21-1 and TRBJ1-5; the tabulated D call, TRBD1, remains unverified against the DNA. TRBV21-1 is deemed a pseudogene. This CDR3 contains 11 residues. The CDR3 DNA sequence: TGTACCGGACAGGCGAGGAGTCCCCAGCATTTT. Translating it yields CTGQARSPQHF.

This clone showed up just once. The gene calls are TRBV21-1 and TRBJ2-7. TRBV21-1 is flagged as a pseudogene. The CDR3 length is 15 residues. CDR3 amino acids: CASSKPLTDSYEQYF. The CDR3 DNA reads as TGTGCCAGCAGCAAGCCCTTAACGGATTCCTACGAGCAGTACTTC.

This chain connects TRBV6-2 or TRBV6-3 to TRBJ2-7; D perhaps matches TRBD1 (6 bases). The CDR3 covers 12 residues. Germline V gene data show CDR1 as MNHEY and CDR2 as SVGEGT. Trimming cost V 5 bases and J 2 bases, with 7 bases left between them. This CDR3 reads CASSQGTYEQYF. The CDR3 DNA follows: TGTGCCAGCAGTCAGGGGACCTACGAGCAGTACTTC.

CDR3 in amino acids: CASGVGSYNEQFF. CDR3 DNA: TGTGCCAGCGGAGTAGGTTCCTACAATGAGCAGTTCTTC. The rearrangement links TRBV11-3 to TRBJ2-1, with D unresolved. This CDR3 region has 13 residues. Germline V gene lookup returns CDR1 SGHNT and CDR2 YENEEA. The V end lost 8 bases, the J end lost 1 base, and 9 bases lay between the germline ends.

The V call is TRBV7-9, the J call TRBJ1-3, with D maybe TRBD1 (5 bases). V lost 6 bases and J 1 base, leaving 13 bases between the germline ends. The CDR3 has 15 amino acids. Per the germline V gene, CDR1 is SEHNR and CDR2 is FQNEAQ (reference sequence). The CDR3 DNA sequence: TGTGCCAGCAGGGGGGGGTTGGCGTCTGGAAACACCATATATTTT. It specifies CASRGGLASGNTIYF.

This clone was seen a single time. The chain carries TRBV4-2 and TRBJ2-1; TRBD2 matches 13 bases. The CDR3 has 14 residues. The junction had 0 bases not matched to a gene; V was cut back by 4 bases and J by 6 bases. Germline V gene lookup returns CDR1 LGHNA and CDR2 YNFKEQ. This chain's CDR3 is CASSRTSGGNEQFF. Written as DNA, the CDR3 is TGTGCCAGCAGCCGGACTAGCGGGGGCAATGAGCAGTTCTTC.

This clone is labeled medium-sized. J is TRBJ1-4 and V is TRBV27, with D maybe TRBD1 (6 bases). V was shortened by 5 bases and J by 6 bases, with 10 bases between the two germline ends. Germline V gene data show CDR1 as MNHEY and CDR2 as SMNVEV (reference sequence). The CDR3 is 13 residues long. The DNA of the CDR3 is TGTGCCAGCAGTAACAGGGAGGATGAAAAACTGTTTTTT. It is translated as CASSNREDEKLFF.

The rearrangement joins TRBV7-9 to TRBJ1-1, with D possibly TRBD1 on 5 matching bases. The CDR3 has 14 residues. V was pared by 2 bases and J by 6 bases, with 13 bases between. Germline V gene sequence: CDR1 SEHNR, CDR2 FQNEAQ (reference sequence). CDR3 in DNA: TGTGCCAGCAGCTTAACGGCCGTGGGGGCTGAAGCTTTCTTT. Its protein is CASSLTAVGAEAFF.

CDR3 in amino acids: CASSQNSREKLFF. The CDR3 DNA reads as TGTGCCAGCAGCCAAAACAGCAGAGAAAAACTGTTTTTT. This chain links TRBV3-1 (or the pseudogene TRBV3-2) with TRBJ1-4; D uncertain. Trimming removed 2 bases from V and 8 bases from J, with 9 bases in between. This CDR3 region has 13 residues. Per the germline V gene, CDR1 is LGHDT and CDR2 is YNNKEL (reference sequence).

The chain carries TRBV30 and TRBJ1-1; weak D call: TRBD1 (5 bases). Germline CDR1 is GTSNPN and CDR2 is SVGIG (reference sequence). Trimming took off 5 bases at V and 3 bases at J, with 10 bases between the two ends. CDR3 size: 12 residues. Written as DNA, the CDR3 is TGTGCCTGGTCGACAGTTTACACTGAAGCTTTCTTT. It encodes CAWSTVYTEAFF.

The V call is TRBV18, the J call TRBJ2-1; D may be TRBD2 (5 bases). Per the germline V gene, CDR1 is KGHSH and CDR2 is LQKENI. There are 15 residues in the CDR3. The germline V and J ends were trimmed by 0 bases and 9 bases, with 15 bases remaining between them. The CDR3 protein is CASSPPGVRSTEQFF. The CDR3 DNA is TGTGCCAGCTCACCACCGGGAGTAAGAAGCACTGAGCAGTTCTTC.

J is TRBJ2-3 and V is TRBV19, with a weak D call TRBD2 (6 bases). V lost 6 bases to trimming and J lost 0 bases, with 16 bases between them. CDR3 length equals 16 residues. Germline CDR1 LNHDA, CDR2 SQIVND (reference sequence). CDR3 DNA: TGTGCCAGTAGGTCCCATAATGGGGGGAGCACAGATACGCAGTATTTT. This gives the protein CASRSHNGGSTDTQYF.

This clone was picked up one time. The chain links TRBV19 to TRBJ2-7; D gene ambiguous. The CDR3 totals 14 residues. Germline values: CDR1 LNHDA, CDR2 SQIVND (reference sequence). Deletions cut 3 bases from V and 0 bases from J, with 9 bases between. The CDR3 region is CASSMSEVSYEQYF. In nucleotides, the CDR3 is TGTGCCAGTAGTATGTCAGAGGTCTCCTACGAGCAGTACTTC.

The chain employs TRBV24-1 and TRBJ2-2; D remains unclear. Deletions cut 4 bases from V and 1 base from J, with 3 bases between. The CDR3 loop spans 13 amino acids. Germline V CDR1 and CDR2: KGHDR, SFDVKD. CDR3 DNA: TGTGCCACCAGTGACAGGAACACCGGGGAGCTGTTTTTT. It yields the protein CATSDRNTGELFF.

This sequence joins TRBV5-1 and TRBJ2-1; 16 positions match TRBD2. After removal of 0 bases from V and 4 bases from J, the junction contained 7 bases not matched to a gene. The CDR3 loop spans 19 amino acids. Looked up from germline, CDR1 is SGHRS and CDR2 is YFSETQ. Written as DNA, the CDR3 is TGCGCCAGCAGCTTGGCCCCCGGGACTAGCGGGGGGGCTTACAATGAGCAGTTCTTC. Encoded protein: CASSLAPGTSGGAYNEQFF. Using reference TRBV5-1 and TRBJ2-1 for the parts outside the CDR3, the full variable domain is KAGVTQTPRYLIKTRGQQVTLSCSPISGHRSVSWYQQTPGQGLQFLFEYFSETQRNKGNFPGRFSGRQFSNSRSEMNVSTLELGDSALYLCASSLAPGTSGGAYNEQFFGPGTRLTVL.

This clone was seen only once. The junction differs from germline at one of its ends, possibly a read error. The CDR3 loop is CAITWTVPSNEQYF. Written as DNA, the CDR3 is TGTGCCATCACCTGGACCGTTCCCTCCAACGAGCAGTACTTC. V gene TRBV10-3 combines with J gene TRBJ2-7; D is unresolved. The CDR3 consists of 14 residues. CDR1 is ENHRY, CDR2 SYGVKD, per germline.

This chain links TRBV6-1 with TRBJ1-5, with no clear D. Germline CDR1 and CDR2: MNHNS and SASEGT. V was trimmed by 7 bases and J by 7 bases, leaving 20 bases between them. The CDR3 totals 15 residues. This CDR3 reads CASTPVMRLGQPQHF. The CDR3 nucleotides are TGTGCCAGCACTCCCGTTATGAGGCTCGGCCAGCCCCAGCATTTT.

The gene calls are TRBV18 and TRBJ2-5; 10 bases are shared with TRBD2. J lost 5 bases, V lost 3 bases, and 6 bases had no gene match. Germline lookup yields CDR1 KGHSH and CDR2 LQKENI. The CDR3 covers 15 residues. The CDR3 loop is CASSPKLAGKETQYF. In DNA, the CDR3 is TGTGCCAGCTCACCTAAACTAGCGGGGAAGGAGACCCAGTACTTC.